Only one count was recorded for the clone carrying this T cell receptor (beta chain). Its antigen is still unknown. The data derive from a study of T cells in Graves' hyperthyroidism and ophthalmopathy. Overall study findings and caveats: A median around six months before onset, the model predicted ophthalmopathy.

There were TCR beta CDR3 regions amplified from RNA transcripts. Carried out on the TCR CDR3, a first-round RT-PCR used the HTBI primer set. TCRdb recomputed calls from the multiplex PCR reads with MiXCR, one row per CDR3 protein. Here the sample spans 450,000 to 700,000 distinct CDR3 sequences, 46% being singletons. This receptor was obtained from a woman younger than 35 with Graves' hyperthyroidism. The sample taken for sequencing was peripheral blood or thyroid tissue (not recorded which).

CDR3 amino acids: CSARGPEKLFF. The CDR3 DNA sequence: TGCAGTGCTAGAGGACCTGAAAAACTGTTTTTT. The J gene is TRBJ1-4, the V gene TRBV20-1, with no clear D. The CDR3 runs to 11 residues. Deletions cut 1 base from V and 7 bases from J, with 4 bases between. Germline loops: CDR1 DFQATT, CDR2 SNEGSKA (reference sequence).